This T cell receptor (beta chain) was recovered during a study of beta chain features in type 1 diabetes (dated by TCRdb to the late 2010s). For context, the study as a whole: No differences in mean age, gender distribution, total cell number or subset yield were found between patients and healthy donors. A total of approximately 100 million sorted cells were examined across all samples, and the number of cells per subset was strongly correlated with RNA yield. Regulatory and stem cell-like memory subsets were obtained from only 8 patients and about eight healthy donors, while naive and central memory subsets were obtained from all 30 or so donors. In the study, recently diagnosed type 1 diabetes patients and matched healthy donors were compared on the TCRB repertoires of their sorted circulating CD4+ T cell subsets.

The investigation overall reported the following: Fewer insertions and more nucleotide deletions at VDJ recombination sites were observed in patients with type 1 diabetes, implying thymic rearrangement abnormalities. PCR may preferentially amplify shorter templates, but because patient and control samples were amplified and corrected together, any resulting skew would affect both groups equally. Because small numbers of individuals were included in the HLA sub-analyses, any influence of HLA type on TCRB rearrangement was left unresolved. Naive, central memory and regulatory TCRB repertoires appeared to be more alike among patients than among healthy donors. Sequencing cDNA rather than genomic DNA could over-represent highly expressing activated cells, although activation and CD3 levels did not differ between groups. In all four CD4+ subsets, TCRB CDR3 length was moderately but significantly shorter in type 1 diabetes patients.

Note on this clone: It has no known antigen specificity. No base-level quality is on record; no much larger clone is a single base apart.

The entire amount of isolated RNA was reverse transcribed using the High Capacity cDNA Reverse Transcription Kit, so the sequenced TCRB transcripts were expressed ones. Deep immunoSEQ sequencing was performed on naive, central memory and regulatory T cell samples, with an average of around 3.4 million total reads per sample. Sorted cells were lysed in RLT buffer and RNA was extracted with DNase-treated RNeasy Micro or Mini kits, depending on cell number. To prevent cross-contamination, each cell subset was processed individually, whereas patient and healthy donor samples were processed jointly. The immunoSEQ multiplex PCR was used to amplify TCRB sequences from cDNA, generating 87-bp fragments that spanned the CDR3 region. The amplicons were sequenced using the Illumina HiSeq platform. Per the original workflow: PCR bias was corrected computationally using synthetic template baselines, and reads within Hamming distance 2 were collapsed, with unmergeable singletons discarded. Reads were aligned against IMGT to assign V, D and J genes, CDR3 length and insertions or deletions at six rearrangement sites. Within each subset, clonotype counts were normalized to sorted cell number, after which true diversity and Gini coefficients were computed with the tcR R package. Repertoire sharing was quantified using the overlap coefficient calculated on TCRB nucleotide sequences. Out-of-frame TCRB sequences from naive cells were analyzed as a proxy for the pre-selection repertoire. TCRdb took over this immuneACCESS table, retaining in-frame rearrangements with V and J assigned. Such tables are incomplete; in checked studies, under half of the missing clones stem from an unresolved V gene, and the remainder is unexplained. The D gene and trimming were derived from the DNA, and the V and J assignments and clone size from that table. The sample yields more than 300,000 clones; around 16% were counted once. Roughly 0.019% of the sample belongs to the ten largest clones.

Including cysteine and phenylalanine, the CDR3 has 13 amino acids. Only CDR3 DNA remains: 39 bases, in frame from the first base. The germline V gene provides CDR1 SGHAT and CDR2 FQNNGV. Relative to germline, V is 1 base shorter and J is 7 bases shorter, with 10 bases between their ends. Each donor gave one peripheral blood draw, approximately 0.11 L on average, collected into heparinised tubes. A BD FACSAria II and a panel including CD45RO, CCR7, CD25, CD127, CD95 and CD27 were used to sort naive, central memory, regulatory and stem cell-like memory CD4+ T cells. Purity was above 95% for every sorted population. PBMCs were isolated right away by Lymphoprep density gradient centrifugation and were stained directly, without culture. So that batch effects would be minimized, each experiment stained and sorted samples in pairs, pairing one healthy donor with one patient.

The rearrangement joined TRBV11-2 to TRBJ1-2; possibly the D gene is TRBD1, per 5 matching bases. Sequencing was carried out using naive CD4+ T cells from blood. This specimen's cell subset or site label, interpreted: true naive CD4+ T cells. This clonotype was obtained from a woman aged 18-29 years in good health. The nucleotide sequence reads as follows: TGTGCCAGCAGCTTAGCCAGGGCGGCTGGCTACACCTTC. Its coded protein is CASSLARAAGYTF.